This TCR beta chain was found in a study of blood T cell repertoires in COVID-19 (dated by TCRdb to the early 2020s). Background for the entire study: Collaborator samples came from the United States, Italy and Spain and covered acute and convalescent phases of COVID-19. A de-identified subject ID, COVID-19 status, age in years and sex were almost always included in the sample metadata. Subjects who had been exposed to COVID-19, were actively infected with it, or had recovered from it provided the deeply sampled blood TCRbeta repertoires that made up the dataset. The prospective study material was composed of cDNA or gDNA derived from T cells, B-cell-depleted T cells, or PBMCs. The samples were drawn from the first 160 participants of the ongoing ImmuneRACE study and from 1,254 subjects provided by 6 global collaborators. A freely available public database, intended as a resource for researchers studying the immune response to SARS-CoV-2, is where the repertoires were released. Where available, HLA class I and class II types were taken from metadata supplied by the sample provider and were not determined by assay-based typing.

TCRbeta CDR3 regions were amplified from genomic DNA by means of the immunoSEQ Assay, a bias-controlled multiplex PCR. Regarding the original processing steps: Within the assay, amplification of reference gene primers was used to estimate how many nucleated cells each sample contained. Sequence reads were collapsed and filtered to measure the absolute abundance of every unique TCRbeta CDR3 rearrangement. For each sample, productive Simpson clonality was calculated as the square root of Simpson's diversity index across productive rearrangements. The immuneACCESS repertoire file appears here via TCRdb, limited to in-frame rearrangements. These files lack a portion of the clones; in checked studies, under half of the deficit traces to unresolved V genes, and the cause of the others is not known. From that table come the V and J calls and clone size; the DNA was used to work out D and trimming. This sample has about 270,000 clones in its table, and under 90% of those were observed once. In total, the top ten clones hold less than 3% of the sample.

Trimming removed 4 bases from V and 4 bases from J, leaving 12 bases between the germline ends. Including cysteine and phenylalanine, the CDR3 has 14 amino acids. CDR3 DNA only is kept here, 42 bases in frame from base 1. The germline V gene sets CDR1 to SGHDT and CDR2 to YYEEEE. Paper-wide results and their limitations: Clinical and demographic metadata were provided uncurated, with the amount varying by source and participant.

Each collaborating institution followed its own protocols to collect whole blood in K2EDTA tubes. Collaborator samples were shipped for TCRbeta analysis as frozen whole blood, isolated PBMCs, or DNA extracted from either sample type. This clone was observed a handful of times. Its antigen is still unknown. No qualities accompany the bases; no much larger clone lies one base away. The receptor was isolated from a woman aged 55-70 years with active or convalescent COVID-19. The sequencing sample was made of peripheral blood. The sequence links TRBV5-6 to TRBJ1-3; TRBD1 is a weak D gene call, 6 bases matching. The nucleotide sequence is given as TGTGCCAGCAGCGTCAGGGGAAACGGAAACACCATATATTTT. Translated, it gives CASSVRGNGNTIYF.